Presented here are 3 T cell receptor beta chains from one specimen sequenced in a study of blood T cell repertoires in COVID-19. TCRdb's table, derived via immunoSEQ multiplex PCR, lists solely in-frame clones and lacks some. The profile shows around 250,000 clones, approximately 84% of them singletons. Sequences were obtained from PBMCs or T cells enriched from blood (not recorded which). These receptors all come from a man between 18 and 29 years old who had recovered from COVID-19.

The chain employs TRBV7-9 and TRBJ1-1; TRBD1 matches at 7 bases. CDR1 and CDR2 (germline): SEHNR, FQNEAQ (reference sequence). Trimming at V came to 6 bases and at J to 1 base, leaving 11 bases not matched to a gene. CDR3 length: 16 amino acids. The CDR3 here is CASRGGTEKGNTEAFF. The CDR3 DNA reads TGTGCCAGCAGAGGGGGGACAGAAAAAGGGAACACTGAAGCTTTCTTT.

The rearrangement joins TRBV6-5 to TRBJ1-4, with 9 bases identical to TRBD1. The CDR3 length is 14 residues. Germline lookup yields CDR1 MNHEY and CDR2 SVGAGI. The junction had 6 bases not matched to a gene; V was cut back by 6 bases and J by 7 bases. The CDR3 bases are TGTGCCAGCAGCCCCGGACAGGGGTTTGAAAAACTGTTTTTT. Protein: CASSPGQGFEKLFF.

This chain uses TRBV30 with TRBJ2-7, with TRBD1 as a possible D gene (6 bases). Trimming took off 3 bases at V and 0 bases at J, with 12 bases between the two ends. Germline lookup yields CDR1 GTSNPN and CDR2 SVGIG (reference sequence). The CDR3 is 14 amino acids. The CDR3 loop reads CAWRTDRSSYEQYF. CDR3 coding DNA: TGTGCCTGGAGGACTGACAGGAGCTCCTACGAGCAGTACTTC. Full variable domain (rest looked up from reference TRBV30 and TRBJ2-7): SQTIHQWPATLVQPVGSPLSLECTVEGTSNPNLYWYRQAAGRGLQLLFYSVGIGQISSEVPQNLSASRPQDRQFILSSKKLLLSDSGFYLCAWRTDRSSYEQYFGPGTRLTVT.